This TCR beta chain was obtained from a study of somatic mutations in cytotoxic T cells in rheumatoid arthritis. The germline gives CDR1 SQVTM, CDR2 ANQGSEA. Trimming stripped 8 bases from V and 0 bases from J, with 16 bases between. This CDR3 comprises 14 residues. Measured with immunoSEQ multiplex PCR; TCRdb has only the in-frame clones, and not every one. The sample shows some 13,000 clones, approximately 80% of them seen only once. The gene calls are TRBV29-1 and TRBJ1-1; weak D call: TRBD1 (6 bases). This clonotype was obtained from a man between 50 and 59 years old in good health. Sequencing was performed on CD8+ T cells sorted from blood. The CDR3 DNA reads as TGCAGCACCCTAGGGGGGTGGTTGAACACTGAAGCTTTCTTT. It specifies CSTLGGWLNTEAFF.